A selection of T cell receptor beta chains follows, all from one sample in a study of T cells after yellow fever vaccination. TCRdb re-analysed the 5' RACE reads in MiXCR, keeping a single row per CDR3 protein. The sample consists of about 580,000 distinct CDR3 sequences, less than 20% of them appearing once. This specimen consisted of PBMCs, obtained more than 4 days after the first yellow fever vaccination. These receptors all come from a man aged 18 to 35 who received the YFV17D yellow fever vaccine. CDR3s include the opening cysteine and the closing phenylalanine or tryptophan. A D gene is named only where the DNA matches it firmly. The size field is filled for only some rows; it gives once, few, many or a size class.

few	TRBV27	.	TRBJ2-5	CASSRTRGGETQYF	TGTGCCAGCAGCAGAACCAGGGGAGGGGAGACCCAGTACTTC
many	TRBV7-2	TRBD2	TRBJ2-1	CASKDLAGSSYEQFF	TGTGCCTCCAAGGATCTAGCGGGGAGCTCTTATGAGCAGTTCTTC
.	TRBV6-2/TRBV6-3	.	TRBJ2-5	CASGLRTHQETQYF	TGTGCCAGCGGGCTCAGGACCCACCAAGAGACCCAGTACTTC
few	TRBV5-1	TRBD2	TRBJ2-7	CASSWGGYSYEQYF	TGCGCCAGCAGCTGGGGGGGGTACTCCTACGAGCAGTACTTC
few	TRBV27	.	TRBJ2-2	CASRPQGSGELFF	TGTGCCAGCAGGCCACAGGGATCCGGGGAGCTGTTTTTT
.	TRBV13	.	TRBJ2-3	CASSPRIGGGTDTQYF	TGTGCCAGCAGCCCCAGGATCGGGGGTGGTACAGATACGCAGTATTTT
few	TRBV12-3/TRBV12-4	.	TRBJ1-4	CASSYRPEKLFF	TGTGCCAGCAGCTACCGACCTGAAAAACTGTTTTTT
few	TRBV28	TRBD1	TRBJ2-1	CASTRTGSKQFF	TGTGCCAGCACCCGGACAGGCAGTAAGCAGTTCTTC
few	TRBV6-5	.	TRBJ2-7	CASSSSGGDRFFPYEQYF	TGTGCCAGCAGTTCCTCCGGGGGGGACAGGTTCTTCCCCTACGAGCAGTACTTC
.	TRBV5-4	TRBD1	TRBJ2-2	CASSPDRGSTGELFF	TGTGCCAGCAGCCCGGACAGGGGGAGCACCGGGGAGCTGTTTTTT
.	TRBV20-1	TRBD1	TRBJ2-7	CSARPGQDYEQYF	TGCAGTGCTCGCCCGGGACAGGACTACGAGCAGTACTTC
.	TRBV5-1	.	TRBJ2-5	CAGGVGPGETQYF	TGCGCCGGCGGCGTAGGGCCGGGGGAGACCCAGTACTTC
.	TRBV12-3/TRBV12-4	TRBD1	TRBJ1-6	CASSAGQGLSPLHF	TGTGCCAGCTCCGCGGGACAGGGCCTTTCCCCCCTCCACTTT
few	TRBV7-9	.	TRBJ2-2	CASSLIGGGTLAGELFF	TGTGCCAGCAGCTTAATCGGTGGCGGCACTCTTGCCGGGGAGCTGTTTTTT
.	TRBV3-1	.	TRBJ1-6	CASSSHTDFSSPLHF	TGTGCCAGCAGCTCCCATACGGACTTCTCTTCACCCCTCCACTTT
.	TRBV20-1	TRBD1	TRBJ1-6	CSASGQGDSPLHF	TGCAGTGCTTCCGGACAGGGGGATTCACCCCTCCACTTT
once	TRBV12-3/TRBV12-4	TRBD1	TRBJ2-1	CSSRNTGTGFREFF	TGTTCCAGCAGAAACACAGGGACAGGGTTCCGAGAGTTCTTC
few	TRBV19	.	TRBJ1-5	CASTLWGQVNQPQHF	TGTGCCAGTACTTTGTGGGGGCAGGTCAATCAGCCCCAGCATTTT
.	TRBV7-2	.	TRBJ2-7	CASSWTWGADEQYF	TGTGCCAGCAGTTGGACCTGGGGCGCGGACGAGCAGTACTTC
few	TRBV7-9	TRBD1	TRBJ2-1	CASSTARDRWDNEQFF	TGTGCCAGCAGCACAGCCCGGGACAGGTGGGACAATGAGCAGTTCTTC
few	TRBV7-9	TRBD1	TRBJ1-1	CASSPGQGAAFF	TGTGCCAGCAGCCCGGGACAGGGGGCGGCTTTCTTT
few	TRBV6-1	.	TRBJ2-5	CATRETEKETQYF	TGTGCCACCCGCGAGACAGAGAAAGAGACCCAGTACTTC
few	TRBV25-1	.	TRBJ2-2	CASSNPWGQGAGELFF	TGTGCCAGCAGTAACCCTTGGGGGCAGGGAGCCGGGGAGCTGTTTTTT
many	TRBV7-8	TRBD2	TRBJ2-7	CASSWTGTSYEQYF	TGTGCCAGCAGTTGGACCGGGACTAGCTACGAGCAGTACTTC
once	TRBV13	.	TRBJ2-7	CASSRDRSVTYEQYF	TGTGCCAGCAGCCGAGACCGTTCAGTTACCTACGAGCAGTACTTC
.	TRBV6-2/TRBV6-3	.	TRBJ2-5	CASSPLRSHPETQYF	TGTGCCAGCAGCCCCCTTCGTTCCCATCCGGAGACCCAGTACTTC
few	TRBV7-2	.	TRBJ1-1	CASSLRPGANTEAFF	TGTGCCAGCAGCTTAAGGCCGGGGGCGAACACTGAAGCTTTCTTT
few	TRBV3-1	.	TRBJ2-3	CASSQDGLAADTQYF	TGTGCCAGCAGCCAAGATGGGCTAGCAGCAGATACGCAGTATTTT
.	TRBV6-2/TRBV6-3	.	TRBJ2-7	CASSRDGSTYEQYF	TGTGCCAGCAGCCGGGACGGGAGTACCTACGAGCAGTACTTC
few	TRBV12-5	TRBD1	TRBJ1-4	CASGLVLDREATNEKLFF	TGTGCTAGTGGTTTGGTACTCGACAGGGAAGCAACTAATGAAAAACTGTTTTTT
few	TRBV20-1	.	TRBJ1-6	CSARVPDRKGFFTLHF	TGCAGTGCTAGAGTCCCAGACAGGAAGGGGTTCTTCACCCTCCACTTT
.	TRBV4-2	TRBD2	TRBJ2-1	CASSQAQGLASYNEQFF	TGTGCCAGCAGCCAAGCGCAAGGACTAGCTTCCTACAATGAGCAGTTCTTC
few	TRBV6-5	TRBD1	TRBJ1-2	CASTYGGTGGFGYGYTF	TGTGCCAGCACCTATGGGGGGACAGGGGGATTTGGTTATGGCTACACCTTC
few	TRBV15	.	TRBJ2-5	CATRSRAGIETQYF	TGTGCCACCCGCTCTAGGGCGGGGATAGAGACCCAGTACTTC
.	TRBV6-4	.	TRBJ1-1	CASSDEWSRTMNTEAFF	TGTGCCAGCAGTGACGAGTGGTCCAGGACCATGAACACTGAAGCTTTCTTT
.	TRBV6-1	TRBD1	TRBJ1-1	CASTPRTGRGTEAFF	TGTGCCAGCACCCCAAGGACAGGACGGGGCACTGAAGCTTTCTTT